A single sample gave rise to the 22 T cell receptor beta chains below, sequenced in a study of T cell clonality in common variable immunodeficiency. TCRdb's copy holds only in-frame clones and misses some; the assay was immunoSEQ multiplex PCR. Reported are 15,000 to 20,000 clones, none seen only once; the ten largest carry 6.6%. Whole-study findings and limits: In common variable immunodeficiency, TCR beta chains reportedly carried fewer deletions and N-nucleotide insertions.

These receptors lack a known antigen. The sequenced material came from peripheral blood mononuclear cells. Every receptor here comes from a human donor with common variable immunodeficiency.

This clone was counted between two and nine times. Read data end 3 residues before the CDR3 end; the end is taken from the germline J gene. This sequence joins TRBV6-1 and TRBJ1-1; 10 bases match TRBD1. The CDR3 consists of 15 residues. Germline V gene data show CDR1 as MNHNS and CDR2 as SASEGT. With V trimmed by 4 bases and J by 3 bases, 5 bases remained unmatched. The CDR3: CASSAWDRGHTEAFF. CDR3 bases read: TGTGCCAGCAGTGCTTGGGACAGGGGCCACACTGAA.

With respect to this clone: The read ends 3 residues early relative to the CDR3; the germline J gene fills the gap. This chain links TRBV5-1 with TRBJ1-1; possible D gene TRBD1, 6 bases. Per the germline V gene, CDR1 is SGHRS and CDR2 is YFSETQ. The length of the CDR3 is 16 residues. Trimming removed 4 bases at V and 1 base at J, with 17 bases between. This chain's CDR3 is CASSHTGPGGNTEAFF. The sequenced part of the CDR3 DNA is TGCGCCAGCAGCCATACAGGGCCGGGAGGGAACACTGAA.

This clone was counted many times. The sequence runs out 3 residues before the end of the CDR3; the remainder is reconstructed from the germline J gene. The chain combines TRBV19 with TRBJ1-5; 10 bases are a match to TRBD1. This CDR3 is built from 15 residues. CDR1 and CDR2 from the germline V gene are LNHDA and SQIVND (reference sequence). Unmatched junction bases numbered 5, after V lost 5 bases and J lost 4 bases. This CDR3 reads CASSGRTGGNQPQHF. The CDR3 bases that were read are TGTGCCAGTAGTGGGCGGACAGGGGGAAATCAGCCC. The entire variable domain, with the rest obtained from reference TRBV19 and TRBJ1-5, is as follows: DGGITQSPKYLFRKEGQNVTLSCEQNLNHDAMYWYRQDPGQGLRLIYYSQIVNDFQKGDIAEGYSVSREKKESFPLTVTSAQKNPTAFYLCASSGRTGGNQPQHFGDGTRLSIL.

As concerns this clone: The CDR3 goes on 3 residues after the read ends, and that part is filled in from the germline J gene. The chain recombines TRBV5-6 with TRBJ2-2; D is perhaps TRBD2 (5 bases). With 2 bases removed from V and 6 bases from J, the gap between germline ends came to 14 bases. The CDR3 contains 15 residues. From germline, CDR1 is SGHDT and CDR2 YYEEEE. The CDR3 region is CASSFLPSGPGELFF. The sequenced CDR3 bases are TGTGCCAGCAGCTTTTTACCAAGCGGCCCCGGGGAG.

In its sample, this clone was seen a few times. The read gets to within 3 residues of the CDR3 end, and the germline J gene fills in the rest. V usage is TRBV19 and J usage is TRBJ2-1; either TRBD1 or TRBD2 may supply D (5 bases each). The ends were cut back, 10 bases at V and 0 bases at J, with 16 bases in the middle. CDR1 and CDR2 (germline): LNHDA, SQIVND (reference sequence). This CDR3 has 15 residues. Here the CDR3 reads CAISEGSSSYNEQFF. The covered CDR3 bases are TGTGCCATCTCCGAGGGGTCCTCCTCCTACAATGAG.

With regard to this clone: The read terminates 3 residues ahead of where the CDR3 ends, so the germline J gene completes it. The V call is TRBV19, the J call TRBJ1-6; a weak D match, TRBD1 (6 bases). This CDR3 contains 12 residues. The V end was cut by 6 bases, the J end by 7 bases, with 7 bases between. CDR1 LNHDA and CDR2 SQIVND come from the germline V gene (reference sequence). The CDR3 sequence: CASSDRNSPLHF. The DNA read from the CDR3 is TGTGCCAGTAGCGACAGGAATTCACCC.

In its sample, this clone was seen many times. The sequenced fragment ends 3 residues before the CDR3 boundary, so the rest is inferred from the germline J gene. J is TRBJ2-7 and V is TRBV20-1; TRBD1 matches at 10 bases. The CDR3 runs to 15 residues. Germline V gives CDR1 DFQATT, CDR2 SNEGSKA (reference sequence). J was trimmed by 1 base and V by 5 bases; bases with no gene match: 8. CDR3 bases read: TGCAGTGCTTTCGCCGGGACAGGGGTGTCCTACGAG. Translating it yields CSAFAGTGVSYE. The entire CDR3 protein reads CSAFAGTGVSYEQYF.

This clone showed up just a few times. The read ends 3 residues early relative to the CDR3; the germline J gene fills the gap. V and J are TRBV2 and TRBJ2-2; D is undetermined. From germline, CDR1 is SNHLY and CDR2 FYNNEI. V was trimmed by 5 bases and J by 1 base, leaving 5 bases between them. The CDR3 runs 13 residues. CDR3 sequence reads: CASSPENTGELFF. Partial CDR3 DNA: TGTGCCAGCAGTCCAGAGAACACCGGGGAG.

This CDR3 reads CASSPRRAGVVQYF. CDR3 bases read: TGTGCCAGCAGCCCCCGACGAGCGGGAGTCGTT. This chain connects TRBV7-2 to TRBJ2-4; TRBD2 matches at 8 bases. The read terminates 3 residues before the CDR3 end, so the remaining end is supplied by the germline J gene. CDR1 is SGHTA and CDR2 is FQGNSA in the germline V gene. The CDR3 has 14 residues.

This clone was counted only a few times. CDR3 bases read: TGTGCCAGCAGCCCAACAGGGGGCGAACAAGAGACC. It translates to CASSPTGGEQET. The entire CDR3 sequence reads CASSPTGGEQETQYF. The rearrangement links TRBV7-3 to TRBJ2-5; 9 bases line up with TRBD1. The CDR3 extends 3 residues past the end of the read, so its final part is completed from the germline J gene. V was clipped by 5 bases and J by 2 bases; unmatched bases: 6. Germline V CDR1 and CDR2: SGHTA, FQGTGA. The CDR3 spans 15 residues.

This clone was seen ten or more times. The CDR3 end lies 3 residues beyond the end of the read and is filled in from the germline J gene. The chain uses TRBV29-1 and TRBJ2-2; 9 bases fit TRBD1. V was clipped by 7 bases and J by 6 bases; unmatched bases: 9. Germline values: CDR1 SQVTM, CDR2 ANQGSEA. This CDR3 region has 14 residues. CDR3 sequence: CSAPGQGYPGELFF. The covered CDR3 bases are TGCAGCGCGCCGGGACAGGGTTACCCCGGGGAG.

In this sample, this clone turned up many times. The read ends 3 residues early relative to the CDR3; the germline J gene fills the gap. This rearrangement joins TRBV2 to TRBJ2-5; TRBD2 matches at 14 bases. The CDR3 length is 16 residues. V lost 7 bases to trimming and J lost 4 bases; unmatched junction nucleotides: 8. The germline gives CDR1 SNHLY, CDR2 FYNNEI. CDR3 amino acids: CASIEGTSGRGETQYF. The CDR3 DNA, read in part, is TGTGCCAGCATAGAGGGGACTAGCGGGAGAGGAGAGACC.

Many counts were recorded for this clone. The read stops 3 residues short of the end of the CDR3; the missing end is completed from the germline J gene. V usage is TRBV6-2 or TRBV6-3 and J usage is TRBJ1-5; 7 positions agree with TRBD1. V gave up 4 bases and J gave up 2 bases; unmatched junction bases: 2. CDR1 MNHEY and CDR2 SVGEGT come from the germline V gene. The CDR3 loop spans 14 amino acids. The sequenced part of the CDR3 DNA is TGTGCCAGCAGTTTACAGGGGCGCAATCAGCCC. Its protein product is CASSLQGRNQP. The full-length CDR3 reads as CASSLQGRNQPQHF.

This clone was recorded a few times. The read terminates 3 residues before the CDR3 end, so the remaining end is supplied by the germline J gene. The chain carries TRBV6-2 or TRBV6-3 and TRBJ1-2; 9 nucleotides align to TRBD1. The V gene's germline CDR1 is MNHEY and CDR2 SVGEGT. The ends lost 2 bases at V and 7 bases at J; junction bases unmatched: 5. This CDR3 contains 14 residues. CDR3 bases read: TGTGCCAGCAGTTACGGGACAGGGTTGGGTGGC. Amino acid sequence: CASSYGTGLGG. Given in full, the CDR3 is CASSYGTGLGGYTF.

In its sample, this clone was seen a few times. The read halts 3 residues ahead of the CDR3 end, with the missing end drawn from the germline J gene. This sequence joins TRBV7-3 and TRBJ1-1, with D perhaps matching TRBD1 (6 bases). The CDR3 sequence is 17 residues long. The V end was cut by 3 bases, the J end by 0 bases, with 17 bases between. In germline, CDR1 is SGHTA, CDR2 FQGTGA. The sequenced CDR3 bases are TGTGCCAGCAGCTTCCGACAGGCGACTGGTATGAACACTGAA. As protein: CASSFRQATGMNTE. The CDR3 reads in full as CASSFRQATGMNTEAFF.

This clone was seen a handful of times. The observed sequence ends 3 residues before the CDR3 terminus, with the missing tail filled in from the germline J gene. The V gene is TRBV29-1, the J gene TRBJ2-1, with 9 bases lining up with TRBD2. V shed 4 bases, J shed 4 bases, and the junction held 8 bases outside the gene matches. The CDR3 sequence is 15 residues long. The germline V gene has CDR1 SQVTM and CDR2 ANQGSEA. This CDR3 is CSVVARGGGYNEQFF. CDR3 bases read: TGCAGCGTTGTCGCGCGGGGGGGAGGGTACAATGAG.

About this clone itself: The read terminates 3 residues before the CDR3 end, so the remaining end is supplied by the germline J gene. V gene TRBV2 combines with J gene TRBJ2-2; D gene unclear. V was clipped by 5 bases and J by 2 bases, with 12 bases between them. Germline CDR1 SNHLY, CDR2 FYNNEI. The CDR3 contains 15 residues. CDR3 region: CASSRSSRNTGELFF. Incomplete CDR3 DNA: TGTGCCAGCAGTCGGTCCTCCCGAAACACCGGGGAG.

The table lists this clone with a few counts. CDR3 in amino acids: CASSPRGASGNTIYF. CDR3 bases read: TGTGCCAGCTCACCAAGGGGTGCCTCTGGAAACACC. The J gene is TRBJ1-3, the V gene TRBV18; perhaps TRBD1 as D (5 bases). The read gets to within 3 residues of the CDR3 end, and the germline J gene fills in the rest. This CDR3 spans 15 amino acids. Germline lookup yields CDR1 KGHSH and CDR2 LQKENI. Between the trimmed V and J ends, which lost 2 bases and 0 bases, there was a span of 8 bases.

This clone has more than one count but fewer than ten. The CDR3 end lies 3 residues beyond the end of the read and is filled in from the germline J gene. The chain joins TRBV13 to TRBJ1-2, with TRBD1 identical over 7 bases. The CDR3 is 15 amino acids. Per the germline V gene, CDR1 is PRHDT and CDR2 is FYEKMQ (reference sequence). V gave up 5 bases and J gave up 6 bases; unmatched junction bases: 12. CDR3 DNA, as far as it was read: TGTGCCAGCAGCCGAAGGGACAGCCTCGGCGATGGC. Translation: CASSRRDSLGDG. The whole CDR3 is CASSRRDSLGDGYTF.

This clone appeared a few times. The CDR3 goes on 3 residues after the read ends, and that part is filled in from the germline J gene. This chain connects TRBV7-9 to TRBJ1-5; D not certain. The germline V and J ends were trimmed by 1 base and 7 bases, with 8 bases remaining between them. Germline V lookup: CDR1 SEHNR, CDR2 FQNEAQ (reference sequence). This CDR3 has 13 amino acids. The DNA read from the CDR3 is TGTGCCAGCAGCTTAGGATCGAGCCAGCCC. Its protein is CASSLGSSQP. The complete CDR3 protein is CASSLGSSQPQHF.

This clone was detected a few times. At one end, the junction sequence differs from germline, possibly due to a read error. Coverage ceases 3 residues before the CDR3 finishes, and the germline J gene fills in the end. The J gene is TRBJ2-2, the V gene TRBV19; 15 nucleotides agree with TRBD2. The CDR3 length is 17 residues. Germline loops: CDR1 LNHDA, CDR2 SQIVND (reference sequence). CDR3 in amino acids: CASKGTSGRHMGGELFF. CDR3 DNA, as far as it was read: TGTGCTAGTAAGGGGACTAGCGGGAGGCATATGGGCGGGGAG. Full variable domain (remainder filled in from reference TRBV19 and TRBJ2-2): DGGITQSPKYLFRKEGQNVTLSCEQNLNHDAMYWYRQDPGQGLRLIYYSQIVNDFQKGDIAEGYSVSREKKESFPLTVTSAQKNPTAFYLCASKGTSGRHMGGELFFGEGSRLTVL.

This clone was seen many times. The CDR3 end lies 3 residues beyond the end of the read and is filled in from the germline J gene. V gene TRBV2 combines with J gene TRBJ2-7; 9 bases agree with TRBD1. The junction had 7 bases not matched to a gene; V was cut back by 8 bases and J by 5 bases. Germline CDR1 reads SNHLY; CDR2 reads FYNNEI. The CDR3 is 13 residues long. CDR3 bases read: TGTGCCAGCGCGGGGGACAGGGAACACGAG. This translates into CASAGDREHE. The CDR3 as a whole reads CASAGDREHEQYF.